These 3 T cell receptor beta chains share one sample of origin, sequenced in a study of shared clonotypes between healthy human individuals. The repertoire was sequenced with immunoSEQ multiplex PCR; TCRdb's copy has only in-frame clones and lacks some. The table lists about 580,000 clones, roughly 98% of them singletons. Only CD45RO-negative cells positively selected for CCR7 counted as naive CD8 cells, so terminally differentiated effector memory CD45RA+ cells were excluded. The specimen sequenced was naive CD8+ T cells sorted from blood. These receptors all come from a man aged 30-40 years in good health.

The chain is built from TRBV7-6 and TRBJ2-2, with 8 bases lining up with TRBD1. The CDR3 covers 16 residues. Trimming at V came to 0 bases and at J to 3 bases, leaving 3 bases not matched to a gene. Germline CDR1 SGHVS, CDR2 FNYEAQ. CDR3 DNA sequence: TGTGCCAGCAGCTTAGCCAGGGGGCTGGACACCGGGGAGCTGTTTTTT. Encoded protein: CASSLARGLDTGELFF.

This sequence joins TRBV10-3 and TRBJ2-7; 7 bases agree with TRBD2. The CDR3 length is 13 residues. Germline CDR1 and CDR2: ENHRY and SYGVKD. Losses at the gene ends were 8 bases for V and 3 bases for J; bases not matched to a gene: 7. The CDR3 DNA is TGTGCCATCCTCGGACTAGATGACTACGAGCAGTACTTC. Translation gives CAILGLDDYEQYF.

The gene calls are TRBV5-4 and TRBJ2-7; D tentatively reads TRBD1 or TRBD2 (5 bases each). The CDR3 sequence is 15 residues long. The V end lost 3 bases, the J end lost 9 bases, and 22 bases lay between the germline ends. Germline values: CDR1 SGHNT, CDR2 YYREEE (reference sequence). The DNA of the CDR3 is TGTGCCAGCAGCTGGGGATACGGGGACCTCACGGGGCAGTACTTC. It encodes CASSWGYGDLTGQYF.